This TCR beta chain is from a study of cytomegalovirus exposure and HLA in healthy donors. PCR employed 60 Vbeta and 13 Jbeta primers. The method was immunoSEQ multiplex PCR; TCRdb's version includes in-frame clones alone and lacks a portion of them. The sample consists of about 100,000 clones, 65% to 80% of them appearing once. CDR1 is ENHRY, CDR2 SYGVKD, per germline. This CDR3 comprises 16 residues. V was pared by 4 bases and J by 0 bases, with 8 bases of the junction left unmatched. The specimen was PBMCs. The TCR comes from a woman aged 45 to 65 in good health and CMV-seropositive. This sequence joins TRBV10-3 and TRBJ1-1; 7 bases align to TRBD1. The CDR3 here is CAISGGGDRLNTEAFF. The CDR3 nucleotides read TGTGCCATCAGTGGAGGGGGCGATCGGCTGAACACTGAAGCTTTCTTT.